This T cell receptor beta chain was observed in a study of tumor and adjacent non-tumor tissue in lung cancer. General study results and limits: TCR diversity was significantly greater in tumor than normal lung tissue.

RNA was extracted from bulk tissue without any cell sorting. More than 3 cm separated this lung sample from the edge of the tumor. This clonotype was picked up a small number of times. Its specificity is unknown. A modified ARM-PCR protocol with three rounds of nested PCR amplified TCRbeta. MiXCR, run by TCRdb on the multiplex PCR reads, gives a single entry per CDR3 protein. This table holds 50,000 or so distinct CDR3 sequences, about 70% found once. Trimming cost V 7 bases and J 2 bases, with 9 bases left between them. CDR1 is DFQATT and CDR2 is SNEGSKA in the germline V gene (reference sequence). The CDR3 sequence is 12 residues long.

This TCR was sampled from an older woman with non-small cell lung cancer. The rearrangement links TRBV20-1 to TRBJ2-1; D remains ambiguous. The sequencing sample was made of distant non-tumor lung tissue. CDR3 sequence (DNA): TGCAGTGGGTCTCGTACCTACAATGAGCAGTTCTTC. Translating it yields CSGSRTYNEQFF.